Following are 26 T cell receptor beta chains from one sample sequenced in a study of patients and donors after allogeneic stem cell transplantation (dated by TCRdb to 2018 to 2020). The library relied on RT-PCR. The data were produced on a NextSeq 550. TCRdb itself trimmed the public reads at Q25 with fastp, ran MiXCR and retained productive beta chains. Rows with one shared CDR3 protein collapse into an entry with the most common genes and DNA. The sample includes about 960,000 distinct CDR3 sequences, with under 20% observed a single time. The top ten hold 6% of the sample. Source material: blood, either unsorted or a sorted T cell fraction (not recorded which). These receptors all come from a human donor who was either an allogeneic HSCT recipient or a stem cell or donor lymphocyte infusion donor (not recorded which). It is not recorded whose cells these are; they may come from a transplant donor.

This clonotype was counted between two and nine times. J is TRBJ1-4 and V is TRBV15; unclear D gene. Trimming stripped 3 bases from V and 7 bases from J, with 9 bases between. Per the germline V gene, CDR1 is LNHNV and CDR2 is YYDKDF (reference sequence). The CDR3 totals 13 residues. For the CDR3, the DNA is TGTGCCACCAGCAGGGTAATAGCTGAAAAACTGTTTTTT. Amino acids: CATSRVIAEKLFF.

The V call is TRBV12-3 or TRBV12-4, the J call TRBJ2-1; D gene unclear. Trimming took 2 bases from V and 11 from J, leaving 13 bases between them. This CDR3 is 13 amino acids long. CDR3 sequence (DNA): TGTGCCAGCAGTTTAACTTTAGCAGAAAAGCAGTTCTTC. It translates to CASSLTLAEKQFF.

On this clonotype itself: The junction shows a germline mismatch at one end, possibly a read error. CDR3 region: CASSYSDGETYEKYF. The CDR3 bases are TGTGCCAGCAGTTACTCGGACGGCGAGACCTACGAGAAGTACTTC. This chain links TRBV6-5 with TRBJ2-7; D is unclear. Germline lookup yields CDR1 MNHEY and CDR2 SVGAGI. The CDR3 runs to 15 residues.

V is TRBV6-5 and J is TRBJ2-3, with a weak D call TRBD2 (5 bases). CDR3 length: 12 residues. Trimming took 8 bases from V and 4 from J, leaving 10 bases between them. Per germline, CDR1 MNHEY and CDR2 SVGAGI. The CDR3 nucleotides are TGTGCCAGCGGGAGTCGGGCAGATACGCAGTATTTT. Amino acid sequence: CASGSRADTQYF.

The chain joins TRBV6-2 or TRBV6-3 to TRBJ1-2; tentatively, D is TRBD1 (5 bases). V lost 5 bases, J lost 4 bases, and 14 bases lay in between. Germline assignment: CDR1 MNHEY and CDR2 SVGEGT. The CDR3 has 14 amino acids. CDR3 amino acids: CASSQKTDSYGYTF. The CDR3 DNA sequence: TGTGCCAGCAGTCAGAAGACAGATTCCTATGGCTACACCTTC.

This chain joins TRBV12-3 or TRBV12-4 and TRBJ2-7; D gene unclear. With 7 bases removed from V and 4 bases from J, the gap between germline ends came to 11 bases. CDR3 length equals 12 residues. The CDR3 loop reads CASMAQQYEQYF. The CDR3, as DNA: TGTGCCAGCATGGCACAACAATACGAGCAGTACTTC.

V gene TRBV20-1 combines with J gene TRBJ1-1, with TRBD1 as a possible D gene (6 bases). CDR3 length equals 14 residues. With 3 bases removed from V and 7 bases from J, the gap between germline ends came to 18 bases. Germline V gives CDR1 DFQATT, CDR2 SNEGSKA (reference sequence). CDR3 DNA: TGCAGTGCTAGTGGCCCGGGACAATACCTTGAAGCTTTCTTT. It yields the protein CSASGPGQYLEAFF.

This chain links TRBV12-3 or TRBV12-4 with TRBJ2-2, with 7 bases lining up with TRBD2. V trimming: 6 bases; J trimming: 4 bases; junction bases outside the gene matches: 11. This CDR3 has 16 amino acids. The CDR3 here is CASREAGTTATGELFF. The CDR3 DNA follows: TGTGCCAGCAGAGAAGCCGGGACTACCGCCACCGGGGAGCTGTTTTTT.

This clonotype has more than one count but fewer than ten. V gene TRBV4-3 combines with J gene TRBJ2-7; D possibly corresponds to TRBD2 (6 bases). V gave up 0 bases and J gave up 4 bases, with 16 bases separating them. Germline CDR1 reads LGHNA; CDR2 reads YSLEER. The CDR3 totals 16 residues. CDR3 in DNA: TGCGCCAGCAGCCAAGATTTGGCCAGCGGAGGGTACGAGCAGTACTTC. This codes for CASSQDLASGGYEQYF.

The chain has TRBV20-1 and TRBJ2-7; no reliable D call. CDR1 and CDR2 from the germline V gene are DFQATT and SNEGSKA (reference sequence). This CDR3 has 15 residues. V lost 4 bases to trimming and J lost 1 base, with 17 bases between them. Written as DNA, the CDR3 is TGCAGTGCTATTGGGCTAGGCGGCCGTTCCTACGAGCAGTACTTC. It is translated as CSAIGLGGRSYEQYF.

In nucleotides, the CDR3 is TGTGCCAGCAGCTTAGTCACAGTAGACTATGGCTACACCTTC. As protein: CASSLVTVDYGYTF. V and J are TRBV7-8 and TRBJ1-2, with no clear D. This CDR3 is 14 amino acids long. Germline CDR1 is SGHVS and CDR2 is FQNEAQ. V lost 1 base and J lost 3, with 9 bases in between.

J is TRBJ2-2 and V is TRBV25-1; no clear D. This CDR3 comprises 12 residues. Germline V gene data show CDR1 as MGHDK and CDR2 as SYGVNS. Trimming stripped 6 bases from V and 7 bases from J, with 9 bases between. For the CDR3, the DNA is TGTGCCAGCAGAAAGGGTATCGGGGAGCTGTTTTTT. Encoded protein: CASRKGIGELFF.

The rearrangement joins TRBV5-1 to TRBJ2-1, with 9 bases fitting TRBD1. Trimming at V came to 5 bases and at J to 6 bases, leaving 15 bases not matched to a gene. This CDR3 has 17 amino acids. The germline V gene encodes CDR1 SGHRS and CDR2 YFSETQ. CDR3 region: CASSSILAGQGVNEQFF. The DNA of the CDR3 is TGCGCCAGCAGTTCCATCCTCGCGGGACAGGGAGTCAATGAGCAGTTCTTC.

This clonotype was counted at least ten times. CDR3 nucleotide sequence: TGTGCCACCAGTGAGGGCAGGCTCCCGGAAAAACTGTTTTTT. Encoded protein: CATSEGRLPEKLFF. The chain is built from TRBV24-1 and TRBJ1-4; no definite D call. In germline, CDR1 is KGHDR, CDR2 SFDVKD. The CDR3 length is 14 residues. V was clipped by 4 bases and J by 8 bases, with 13 bases between them.

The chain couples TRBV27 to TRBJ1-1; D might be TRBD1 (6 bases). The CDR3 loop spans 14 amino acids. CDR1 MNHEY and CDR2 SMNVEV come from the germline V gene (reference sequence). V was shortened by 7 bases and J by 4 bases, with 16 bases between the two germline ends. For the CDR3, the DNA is TGTGCCAGCACTCGAGGGGGTTCGGGCACTGAAGCTTTCTTT. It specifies CASTRGGSGTEAFF.

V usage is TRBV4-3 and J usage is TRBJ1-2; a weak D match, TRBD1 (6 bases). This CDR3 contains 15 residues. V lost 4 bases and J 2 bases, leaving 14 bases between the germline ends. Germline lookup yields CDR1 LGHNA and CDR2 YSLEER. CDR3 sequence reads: CASSPKGGSNYGYTF. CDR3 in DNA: TGCGCCAGCAGCCCAAAAGGGGGATCGAACTATGGCTACACCTTC.

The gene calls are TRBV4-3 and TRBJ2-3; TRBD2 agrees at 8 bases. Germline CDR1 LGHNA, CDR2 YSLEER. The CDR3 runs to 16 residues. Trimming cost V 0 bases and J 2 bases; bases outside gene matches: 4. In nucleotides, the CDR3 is TGCGCCAGCAGCCAAGAAGGCGGGGGGCTCACAGATACGCAGTATTTT. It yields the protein CASSQEGGGLTDTQYF.

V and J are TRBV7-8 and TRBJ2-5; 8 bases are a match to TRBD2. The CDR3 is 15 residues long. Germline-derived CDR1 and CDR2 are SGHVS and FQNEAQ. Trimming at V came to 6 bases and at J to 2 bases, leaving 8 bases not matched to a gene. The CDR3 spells CASRAVSGRQETQYF. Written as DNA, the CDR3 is TGTGCCAGCAGAGCGGTCAGCGGGAGACAAGAGACCCAGTACTTC.

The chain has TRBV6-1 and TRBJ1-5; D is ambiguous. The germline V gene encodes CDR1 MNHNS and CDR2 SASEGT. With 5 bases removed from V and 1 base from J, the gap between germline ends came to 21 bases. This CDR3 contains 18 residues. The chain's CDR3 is CASSRSRSGLGSNQPQHF. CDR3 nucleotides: TGTGCCAGCAGTCGCTCTAGGTCGGGTTTAGGAAGCAATCAGCCCCAGCATTTT.

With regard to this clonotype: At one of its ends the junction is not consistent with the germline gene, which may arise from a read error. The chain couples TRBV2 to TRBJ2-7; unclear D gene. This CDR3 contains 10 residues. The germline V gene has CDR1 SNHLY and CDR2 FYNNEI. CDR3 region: CASSDGISWF. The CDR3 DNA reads TGTGCCAGCAGTGATGGAATTAGCTGGTTC.

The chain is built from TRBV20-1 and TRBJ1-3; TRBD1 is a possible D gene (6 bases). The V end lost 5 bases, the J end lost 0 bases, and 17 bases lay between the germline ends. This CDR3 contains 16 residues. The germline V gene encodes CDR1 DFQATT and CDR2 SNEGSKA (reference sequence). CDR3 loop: CSALPGALTSGNTIYF. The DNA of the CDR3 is TGCAGTGCTCTCCCAGGGGCCCTGACCTCTGGAAACACCATATATTTT.

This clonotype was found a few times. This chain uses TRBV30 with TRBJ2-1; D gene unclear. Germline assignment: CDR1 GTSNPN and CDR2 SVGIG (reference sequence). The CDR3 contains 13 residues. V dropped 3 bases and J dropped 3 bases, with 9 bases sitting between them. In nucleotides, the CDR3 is TGTGCCTGGAGAGGTAGAGACTACAATGAGCAGTTCTTC. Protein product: CAWRGRDYNEQFF.

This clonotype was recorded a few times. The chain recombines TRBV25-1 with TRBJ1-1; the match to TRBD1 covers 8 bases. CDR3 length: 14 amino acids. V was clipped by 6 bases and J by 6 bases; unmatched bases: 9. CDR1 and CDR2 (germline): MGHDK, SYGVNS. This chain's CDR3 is CASRPGGVLAEAFF. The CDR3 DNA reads TGTGCCAGCAGGCCAGGGGGCGTTTTGGCTGAAGCTTTCTTT.

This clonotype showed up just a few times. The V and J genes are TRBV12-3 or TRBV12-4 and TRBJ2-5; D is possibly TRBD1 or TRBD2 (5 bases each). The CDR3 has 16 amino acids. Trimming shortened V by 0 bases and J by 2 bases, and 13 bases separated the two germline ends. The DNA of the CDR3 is TGTGCCAGCAGTTTAGCCCCCGGGACGGCTCAAGAGACCCAGTACTTC. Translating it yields CASSLAPGTAQETQYF.

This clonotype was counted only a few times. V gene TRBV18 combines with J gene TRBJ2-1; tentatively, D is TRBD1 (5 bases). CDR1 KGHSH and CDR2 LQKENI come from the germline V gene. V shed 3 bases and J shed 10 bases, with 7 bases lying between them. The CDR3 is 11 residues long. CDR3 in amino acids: CASSPGQEQFF. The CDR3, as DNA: TGTGCCAGCTCACCGGGGCAAGAGCAGTTCTTC.

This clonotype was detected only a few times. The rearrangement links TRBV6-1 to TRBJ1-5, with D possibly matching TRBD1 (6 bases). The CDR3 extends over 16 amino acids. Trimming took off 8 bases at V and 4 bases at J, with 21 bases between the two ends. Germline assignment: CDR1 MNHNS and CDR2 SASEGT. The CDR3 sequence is CASAPYGGGGNQPQHF. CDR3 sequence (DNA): TGTGCCAGCGCCCCGTACGGGGGCGGAGGGAATCAGCCCCAGCATTTT.